One and the same sample provided the 15 T cell receptor beta chains below, sequenced in a study of T cells in Graves' hyperthyroidism and ophthalmopathy. Regions amplified from RNA transcripts were the TCR beta CDR3 regions. Primed by the HTBI set, a first-round RT-PCR was run on the TCR CDR3. TCRdb reanalysed the multiplex PCR reads using MiXCR and keeps one entry per CDR3 protein. Found here are 300,000 to 450,000 distinct CDR3 sequences, 15% to 20% of them singletons; the top ten hold around a third. The sequenced sample was blood. The source of these receptors is a woman aged 25 to 39 with Graves' hyperthyroidism that later progressed to Graves' ophthalmopathy.

The CDR3 loop is CASSHGLSTYNEQFF. CDR3 coding DNA: TGTGCCAGCAGCCATGGACTATCAACCTACAATGAGCAGTTCTTC. The chain carries TRBV5-6 and TRBJ2-1, with D maybe TRBD2 (6 bases). This CDR3 is built from 15 residues. V was cut by 4 bases and J by 2 bases, with 13 bases left in between. CDR1 and CDR2 (germline): SGHDT, YYEEEE.

At least ten counts were recorded for this clonotype. This chain uses TRBV6-1 with TRBJ1-3; D gene uncertain. The V gene lost 7 bases and the J gene lost 0 bases, with 13 bases spanning the gap. The CDR3 length is 15 residues. CDR1 is MNHNS, CDR2 SASEGT, per germline. The CDR3 bases are TGTGCCAGCACTTCGGGCCGCCTCTCTGGAAACACCATATATTTT. This codes for CASTSGRLSGNTIYF.

This clonotype was seen a handful of times. The chain links TRBV11-2 to TRBJ2-7, with 7 bases identical to TRBD1. The J segment lost 2 bases and the V segment lost 4 bases, leaving 11 bases of the junction unmatched. Looked up from germline, CDR1 is SGHAT and CDR2 is FQNNGV. This CDR3 region has 16 residues. CDR3 DNA: TGTGCCAGCAGCTATGACAGGGTGTCCCCTACCTACGAGCAGTACTTC. Encoded protein: CASSYDRVSPTYEQYF.

This clonotype was recorded a few times. This sequence joins TRBV5-1 and TRBJ2-5; D may be TRBD2 (5 bases). The CDR3 covers 15 residues. Trimming removed 3 bases at V and 5 bases at J, with 17 bases between. Germline V gives CDR1 SGHRS, CDR2 YFSETQ. This CDR3 is CASSSASRRRETQYF. CDR3 DNA sequence: TGCGCCAGCAGCTCCGCTAGCCGTCGGCGGGAGACCCAGTACTTC.

This clonotype was recorded many times. A read error may be the cause here, since a much bigger clone is one base away. The J gene is TRBJ2-7, the V gene TRBV11-2, with 8 bases identical to TRBD1. Unmatched junction bases numbered 4, after V lost 0 bases and J lost 0 bases. Germline values: CDR1 SGHAT, CDR2 FQNNGV. The CDR3 covers 16 residues. The CDR3 spells CASSLDTGTGSYEQYF. CDR3 DNA sequence: TGTGCCAGCAGCTTAGATACCGGGACAGGCTCCTACGAGCAGTACTTC.

The chain links TRBV19 to TRBJ1-1; possibly TRBD1 for D (5 bases). This CDR3 is built from 12 residues. Germline values: CDR1 LNHDA, CDR2 SQIVND (reference sequence). V lost 4 bases, J lost 8 bases, and 11 bases lay in between. The CDR3 reads CASSNRDGEAFF. DNA for the CDR3: TGTGCCAGTAGTAACCGGGACGGGGAAGCTTTCTTT.

The chain is built from TRBV7-6 and TRBJ2-2; the D call may be TRBD1 or TRBD2 (5 bases each). The CDR3 runs to 14 residues. Germline CDR1 SGHVS, CDR2 FNYEAQ. Between the trimmed V and J ends, which lost 0 bases and 7 bases, there was a span of 9 bases. CDR3 amino acids: CASSLAGTGGELFF. CDR3 nucleotide sequence: TGTGCCAGCAGCTTAGCAGGGACCGGCGGGGAGCTGTTTTTT.

This clonotype was seen ten or more times. The chain uses TRBV7-6 and TRBJ2-7; the D gene is possibly TRBD2 (5 bases). V was pared by 4 bases and J by 5 bases, with 12 bases between. Germline lookup yields CDR1 SGHVS and CDR2 FNYEAQ. The CDR3 extends over 13 amino acids. The CDR3 region has the DNA TGTGCCAGCAGCTACTACCACGGGGACGAGCAGTACTTC. Protein: CASSYYHGDEQYF.

This clonotype was counted ten times or more. The rearrangement links TRBV19 to TRBJ1-5; tentative D call: TRBD1 (5 bases). Per the germline V gene, CDR1 is LNHDA and CDR2 is SQIVND (reference sequence). V gave up 11 bases and J gave up 2 bases, with 16 bases separating them. The CDR3 is 14 residues long. The CDR3 loop is CAGAQGFGNQPQHF. CDR3 in DNA: TGTGCCGGGGCTCAGGGATTCGGCAATCAGCCCCAGCATTTT.

The V call is TRBV5-6, the J call TRBJ1-5; D perhaps matches TRBD1 (6 bases). CDR1 and CDR2 from the germline V gene are SGHDT and YYEEEE. The CDR3 loop spans 16 amino acids. The V end was cut by 4 bases, the J end by 2 bases, with 16 bases between. CDR3 sequence: CASSLLQGDGNQPQHF. The CDR3 coding sequence is TGTGCCAGCAGCCTACTACAGGGTGATGGCAATCAGCCCCAGCATTTT. The variable domain in full, completed from reference TRBV5-6 and TRBJ1-5, reads DAGVTQSPTHLIKTRGQQVTLRCSPKSGHDTVSWYQQALGQGPQFIFQYYEEEERQRGNFPDRFSGHQFPNYSSELNVNALLLGDSALYLCASSLLQGDGNQPQHFGDGTRLSIL.

This clonotype has just a few counts. V gene TRBV29-1 combines with J gene TRBJ2-2; 7 bases agree with TRBD2. The CDR3 runs 14 residues. Germline loops: CDR1 SQVTM, CDR2 ANQGSEA. J gave up 0 bases and V 6 bases, and 4 bases lay outside the gene matches. DNA of the CDR3: TGCAGCGTCGGCGGGAGAGCGAACACCGGGGAGCTGTTTTTT. The encoded protein is CSVGGRANTGELFF.

The table lists this clonotype with a few counts. The chain is built from TRBV6-5 and TRBJ1-2; 9 positions match TRBD1. The germline CDR1 and CDR2 sequences are MNHEY and SVGAGI. V shed 2 bases, J shed 4 bases, and the junction held 5 bases outside the gene matches. The CDR3 runs to 15 residues. DNA of the CDR3: TGTGCCAGCAGTTACACCCACAGGGGGCTCTATGGCTACACCTTC. Protein sequence: CASSYTHRGLYGYTF.

The V gene is TRBV11-3, the J gene TRBJ1-1; TRBD1 might be the D (6 bases). Germline V gene data show CDR1 as SGHNT and CDR2 as YENEEA. The CDR3 runs 14 residues. The germline V and J ends were trimmed by 5 bases and 1 base, with 11 bases remaining between them. Written as DNA, the CDR3 is TGTGCCAGCAGCAAACAGGGCGCGAACACTGAAGCTTTCTTT. Amino acids: CASSKQGANTEAFF.

Of note for this clonotype: This sequence may be a read error, since a much larger clone differs from it by one base. The chain couples TRBV27 to TRBJ2-1; TRBD1 is a possible D gene (6 bases). The length of the CDR3 is 14 residues. Germline V lookup: CDR1 MNHEY, CDR2 SMNVEV (reference sequence). The CDR3 sequence: CARSSQGFHNEQFF. As DNA, the CDR3 is TGTGCCCGCAGTTCGCAGGGGTTCCACAATGAGCAGTTCTTC.

This clonotype was detected only once. A read error may explain this, as a much larger clone is one base away. The genes are TRBV14 and TRBJ2-7; weak D call: TRBD2 (6 bases). The CDR3 is 14 residues long. Germline values: CDR1 SGHDN, CDR2 FVKESK. V was cut by 8 bases and J by 3 bases, with 17 bases left in between. The CDR3: CASGRTGTFYEQYF. CDR3 sequence (DNA): TGTGCCAGCGGCCGTACCGGGACTTTCTACGAGCAGTACTTC.